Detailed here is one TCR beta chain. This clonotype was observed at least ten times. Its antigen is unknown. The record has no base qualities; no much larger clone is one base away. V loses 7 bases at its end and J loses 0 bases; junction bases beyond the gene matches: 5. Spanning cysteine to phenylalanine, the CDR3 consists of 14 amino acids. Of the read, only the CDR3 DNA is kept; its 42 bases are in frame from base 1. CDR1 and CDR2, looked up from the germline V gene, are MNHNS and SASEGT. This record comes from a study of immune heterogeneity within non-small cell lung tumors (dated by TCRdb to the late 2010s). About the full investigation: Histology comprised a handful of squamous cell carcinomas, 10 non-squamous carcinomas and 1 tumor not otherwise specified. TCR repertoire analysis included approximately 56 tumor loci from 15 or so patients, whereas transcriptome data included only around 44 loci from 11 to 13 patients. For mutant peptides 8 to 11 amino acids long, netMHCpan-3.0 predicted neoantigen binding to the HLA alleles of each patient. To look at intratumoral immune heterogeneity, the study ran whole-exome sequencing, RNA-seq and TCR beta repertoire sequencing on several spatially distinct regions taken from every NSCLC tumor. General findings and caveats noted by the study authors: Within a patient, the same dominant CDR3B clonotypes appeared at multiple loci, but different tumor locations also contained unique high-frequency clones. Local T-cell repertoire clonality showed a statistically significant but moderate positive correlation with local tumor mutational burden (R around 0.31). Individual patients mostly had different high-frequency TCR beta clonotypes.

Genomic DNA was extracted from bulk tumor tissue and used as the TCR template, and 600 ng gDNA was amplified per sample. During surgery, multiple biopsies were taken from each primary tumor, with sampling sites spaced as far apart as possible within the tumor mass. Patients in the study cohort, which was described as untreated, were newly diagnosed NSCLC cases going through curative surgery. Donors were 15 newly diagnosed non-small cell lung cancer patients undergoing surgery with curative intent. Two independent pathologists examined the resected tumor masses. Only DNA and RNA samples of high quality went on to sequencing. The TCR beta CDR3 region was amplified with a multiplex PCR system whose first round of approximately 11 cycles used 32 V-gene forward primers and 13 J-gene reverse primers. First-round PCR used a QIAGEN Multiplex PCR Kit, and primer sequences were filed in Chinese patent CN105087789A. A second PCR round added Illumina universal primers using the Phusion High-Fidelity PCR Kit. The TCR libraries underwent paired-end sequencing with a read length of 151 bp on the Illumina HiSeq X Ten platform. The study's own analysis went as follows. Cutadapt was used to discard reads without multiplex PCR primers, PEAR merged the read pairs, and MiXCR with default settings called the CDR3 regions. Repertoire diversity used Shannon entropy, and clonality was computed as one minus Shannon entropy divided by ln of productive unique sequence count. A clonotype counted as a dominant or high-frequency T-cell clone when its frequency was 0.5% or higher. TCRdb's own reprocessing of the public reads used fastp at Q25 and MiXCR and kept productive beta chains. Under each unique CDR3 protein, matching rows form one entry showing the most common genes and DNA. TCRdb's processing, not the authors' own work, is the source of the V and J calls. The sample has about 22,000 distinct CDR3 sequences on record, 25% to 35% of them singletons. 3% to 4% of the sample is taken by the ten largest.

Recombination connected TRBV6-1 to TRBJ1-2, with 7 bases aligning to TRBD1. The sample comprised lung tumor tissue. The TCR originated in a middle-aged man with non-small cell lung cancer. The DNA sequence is TGTGCCAGCAAGCTGGGACAGTCTAACTATGGCTACACCTTC. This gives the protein CASKLGQSNYGYTF.